This is a list of T cell receptor beta chains from one sample in a study of blood T cell repertoires in COVID-19. Sequencing used immunoSEQ multiplex PCR; TCRdb keeps in-frame clones, though not all of them. Here the sample spans 200,000 to 300,000 clones, approximately 86% being singletons. Material: peripheral blood. These receptors came from a man aged 35 to 55 who had recovered from COVID-19. The CDR3 runs from the conserved cysteine through the conserved F or W. The D gene is left open where the match is weak. Size tells how often a clone was seen (once, few, many) or the class of an expanded clone, and some rows leave it out.

clone_size	v_call	j_call	d_call	cdr3_nt	cdr3_aa
.	TRBV5-6	TRBJ2-1	.	TGTGCCAGCACCACCGGACAGCTAGACTACAATGAGCAGTTCTTC	CASTTGQLDYNEQFF
.	TRBV19	TRBJ1-2	.	TGTGCCAGTAGTATGGAGCCCCAGGGCTGGGGTGGCTACACCTTC	CASSMEPQGWGGYTF
.	TRBV10-3	TRBJ2-7	TRBD2	TGTGCCATCAGTACGATAATACTGCGGACTAGCGGGTCTCACTACGAGCAGTACTTC	CAISTIILRTSGSHYEQYF
.	TRBV27	TRBJ1-1	TRBD1	TGTGCCAGCAGTTTACCGGGACAGAGTCCCACTGCTTTCTTT	CASSLPGQSPTAFF
.	TRBV5-1	TRBJ2-3	TRBD2	TGCGCCAGCAGCCTACCCGGACTAGGGAGCACAGATACGCAGTATTTT	CASSLPGLGSTDTQYF
.	TRBV9	TRBJ2-5	TRBD1	TGTGCCAGCAGCGCGTTACAGGGGCCCCAAGAGACCCAGTACTTC	CASSALQGPQETQYF
once	TRBV23-1	TRBJ1-1	.	TGCGCCAGCAGTCATCTCGGACAAATCTCGACTGAAGCTTTCTTT	CASSHLGQISTEAFF
.	TRBV19	TRBJ2-7	TRBD1	TGTGCCAGTAGTAAAGGGCTCCTCGGGACAGATTTTAGCGAGCAGTACTTC	CASSKGLLGTDFSEQYF
.	TRBV29-1	TRBJ2-7	.	TGCAGCATTAGGACGGGGAGGAACTACGAGCAGTACTTC	CSIRTGRNYEQYF
once	TRBV5-1	TRBJ2-3	.	TGCGCCAGCAGCGCGGACACAACTAGCACAGATACGCAGTATTTT	CASSADTTSTDTQYF
.	TRBV7-2	TRBJ2-5	TRBD2	TGTGCCAGCAGCTTATGGGGGGGACTCCAAGAGACCCAGTACTTC	CASSLWGGLQETQYF
.	TRBV29-1	TRBJ2-1	.	TGCAGCGTGGACAGAACCTACAATGAGCAGTTCTTC	CSVDRTYNEQFF
.	TRBV25-1	TRBJ2-1	.	TGTGCCAGCAGTGATAGCGGCTACAATGAGCAGTTCTTC	CASSDSGYNEQFF
few	TRBV9	TRBJ1-2	.	TGTGCCAGCAGCCCACATCCCCCCGCAGTGAGCCAGGATGGCTACACCTTC	CASSPHPPAVSQDGYTF
once	TRBV5-6	TRBJ2-2	TRBD2	TGTGCCAGCAGTCCGAGTTTCTTAGCGGGATCCGGGGAGCTGTTTTTT	CASSPSFLAGSGELFF
few	TRBV6-5	TRBJ2-1	TRBD2	TGTGCCAGCAGTTACGCGACTAGCGGGAGGGACAATGAGCAGTTCTTC	CASSYATSGRDNEQFF
.	TRBV19	TRBJ1-4	TRBD1	TGTGCCAGTAGCCCGAGCAGGGGGCCTAATGAAAAACTGTTTTTT	CASSPSRGPNEKLFF
once	TRBV21-1	TRBJ2-7	.	TGTGCCAGCCTGCGGACAGGGGATGCAGACGAGCAGTACTTC	CASLRTGDADEQYF
few	TRBV7-9	TRBJ2-1	TRBD2	TGTGCCAGCAGCTTAGCGGGGCTAGCGGGAGGGGATGAGCAGTTCTTC	CASSLAGLAGGDEQFF
.	TRBV5-3	TRBJ2-5	.	TGTGCCAGAAGCCTGACAGGCTCAGAGACCCAGTACTTC	CARSLTGSETQYF
.	TRBV19	TRBJ2-3	.	TGTGCCAGTAGAGCTAGCGCGGATACGCAGTATTTT	CASRASADTQYF
many	TRBV15	TRBJ1-5	.	TGTGCCACCTCGACCCGTACTACGGGGCAGCCCCAGCATTTT	CATSTRTTGQPQHF
.	TRBV15	TRBJ2-1	TRBD2	TGTGCCACCAGCAGAGACCGTAGCGGGAGCGGTCAGTTCTTC	CATSRDRSGSGQFF
.	TRBV29-1	TRBJ1-5	.	TGCAGCGTTGGGCCGCGCGGGGATCAGCCCCAGCATTTT	CSVGPRGDQPQHF
.	TRBV10-3	TRBJ2-7	TRBD2	TGTGCCATCAGTGTGGCGGGAGGGGAGTACGAGCAGTACTTC	CAISVAGGEYEQYF
.	TRBV15	TRBJ2-7	.	TGTGCCACGGGCGGGGGCCACGAGCAGTACTTC	CATGGGHEQYF
.	TRBV29-1	TRBJ1-1	.	TGCAGCGTCTACTTGGTAATAGTCTACTCTGAAGCTTTCTTT	CSVYLVIVYSEAFF
.	TRBV6-5	TRBJ1-2	TRBD1	TGTGCCAGCAGTATCCAGGGGGATGGCTACACCTTC	CASSIQGDGYTF
.	TRBV7-3	TRBJ2-3	.	TGTGCCAGCAGCCCTCGACGGGGAATGGCGCAGTATTTT	CASSPRRGMAQYF
.	TRBV4-3	TRBJ2-1	TRBD2	TGCGCCAGCAGCCCCCAAGCGGGGGGGCGGGAGCAGTTCTTC	CASSPQAGGREQFF
.	TRBV5-1	TRBJ2-3	TRBD2	TGCGCCAGCAGCTGGCTGACTAGCGACACAGATACGCAGTATTTT	CASSWLTSDTDTQYF
.	TRBV9	TRBJ2-3	TRBD2	TGTGCCAGCAGCATGGGACTAGCGGGAGGAGGGGATACGCAGTATTTT	CASSMGLAGGGDTQYF
.	TRBV7-9	TRBJ1-1	.	TGTGCCAGCAGCTTAGTGGGGCGAAGTAACACTGAAGCTTTCTTT	CASSLVGRSNTEAFF
.	TRBV3-1/TRBV3-2	TRBJ1-4	.	TGTGCCAGCAGCCAAGAGGGGGCCGACTTTAATGAAAAACTGTTTTTT	CASSQEGADFNEKLFF
.	TRBV5-1	TRBJ2-7	.	TGCGCCAGCAGCTTGGCCCGAAGCCTTACCTACGAGCAGTACTTC	CASSLARSLTYEQYF
.	TRBV12-3/TRBV12-4	TRBJ2-1	TRBD2	TGTGCCAGCAGCTTGACTAGCCCAGGGTTCTTC	CASSLTSPGFF
.	TRBV5-1	TRBJ2-1	TRBD2	TGCGCCAGCAGCTTGGCCGGGCTAGCGGGGAGTAACTACAATGAGCAGTTCTTC	CASSLAGLAGSNYNEQFF